The entry that follows covers one T cell receptor beta chain sequence. The table lists this clonotype with many counts. It lacks a known antigen. No clone much larger than this one lies a single base away; base qualities are absent. The CDR3 runs 13 amino acids, cysteine and phenylalanine included. The read is trimmed to its CDR3 DNA, 39 bases read in frame from base 1. For this chain, trimming is 7 bases at the V end and 5 bases at the J end, and the number of junction bases without a gene match is 4. CDR1 and CDR2, per the germline V gene, are MNHEY and SVGAGI. The sample was run on an Illumina NovaSeq 6000. TCRalpha and TCRbeta cDNA libraries were built by 5'RACE with constant-segment primers, adding sample barcodes and unique molecular identifiers. Trizol reagent was used to extract RNA from every sample. Libraries were amplified in two PCR steps, with a second sample barcode and Illumina TruSeq adapters added in the second step. The libraries were sequenced on an Illumina NovaSeq using 2 x 150 bp paired-end reads. In the original analysis: Reads were demultiplexed and collapsed into UMI-guided consensus sequences with migec v1.2.7. Using mixcr v2.1.11, the UMI consensuses were aligned to TRA and TRB V and J templates and assembled into clonotypes. A clonotype was counted as expanded or contracted only if both edgeR and NoisET called the change significant, with noise models trained on biological replicates. edgeR calls used a false discovery rate-adjusted p below 0.01 and a log2 fold-change threshold of 1. As an exploratory analysis of dynamics, max-normalized trajectories of the 1000 most abundant clonotypes were examined by PCA with hierarchical clustering. Each responding clone was given a CD4 or CD8 phenotype based on the CD4+ and CD8+ repertoires, which had been sequenced separately. In-frame beta chains were kept once TCRdb had trimmed the public reads at Q25 with fastp and called clones with MiXCR. Each entry merges the rows of one CDR3 protein and shows their most common DNA and genes. The V and J calls, along with clone size, are taken from TCRdb and not from the paper's own processing. A total of 380,000 or so distinct CDR3 sequences appear in this sample, around 13% of them only once. The biggest ten clones account for 22% of the sample.

The data are from a study of T-cell memory formation after mild COVID-19 (dated by TCRdb to the early 2020s). At the level of the whole study: TCR sequence clusters from the two donors were largely donor specific. In two donors, T-cell clones that expanded and contracted after mild COVID-19 were followed by sequencing TCRalpha and TCRbeta repertoires longitudinally. The cohort was made up of two young adult volunteers, one female and one male, who were previously healthy. Broader findings and caveats from the paper: Balanced CD4/CD8 phenotypes were observed for clones contracting from day 15 to 85, whereas a bias towards CD4+ was observed for a second wave of clones expanding from day 15 to 37. SARS-CoV-2 specificity of the second-wave clones peaking on day 37 was not confirmed. Contracting CD4+ clones turned up mainly in the CM and EM memory subsets, whereas EMRA was where CD8+ clones were enriched. The study included only two mild cases, and larger cohorts that include severe cases with pre-infection samples were judged to be necessary. Some responding clones were found in pre-infection memory, which suggests that pre-existing cross-reactive memory T cells took part in the SARS-CoV-2 response.

Ficoll-Paque density gradient centrifugation was the method used to isolate PBMCs. The sequence was collected from a man aged 18 to 29 who had mild COVID-19 (a few samples of this study predate the infection). The sample titles of this study are shuffled in the database, so cell type and time point are left out; the donor was told from shared clones. Sequenced: PBMCs or a T cell subset sorted from them (not recorded which). This receptor chain uses TRBV6-5 and TRBJ1-1; 10 bases in the junction line up with TRBD1. The CDR3 has the sequence CASKRGQGTEAFF. The sequenced DNA: TGTGCCAGCAAGCGGGGACAGGGGACTGAAGCTTTCTTT.